The clone carrying this TCR beta chain has just a few counts. No antigen is known for it. This CDR3 comprises 15 residues. The V end lost 0 bases, the J end lost 4 bases, and 13 bases lay between the germline ends. Germline values: CDR1 LNHNV, CDR2 YYDKDF (reference sequence). The data derive from a study of T cell repertoires in cytomegalovirus infection. TCRdb ran MiXCR on the reads and lists one entry per CDR3 protein. The repertoire holds under 300,000 distinct CDR3 sequences, around 20% seen once, with around 20% in the top ten. Sequenced here: cultured PBMCs, sampled from culture after CMV antigen stimulation. V and J are TRBV15 and TRBJ2-7; maybe TRBD1 (5 bases). The source of this sequence is a human donor in good health (CMV status not recorded). Some clones in this sample may be carry-over from other donors' samples. As DNA, the CDR3 is TGTGCCACCAGCAGAGATCTGGACACAAAATACGAGCAGTACGTC. Translating it yields CATSRDLDTKYEQYV.